Many counts were recorded for the clone carrying this T cell receptor beta chain. Its specificity is unknown. Unique molecular identifiers tagged the TCRbeta library. One entry per CDR3 protein, called by TCRdb with MiXCR from the PCR reads. This table holds 240,000 or so distinct CDR3 sequences, around 8% found once. The data derive from a study of T-cell reconstitution after alpha-beta-depleted transplantation in children. General study findings and limits: Two months or so post-transplant, alpha-beta T cells reportedly derived from several hundred expanded graft clones. T-cell numbers and diversity, one year after transplant, stemmed largely from T cells that were newly produced.

CDR3 size: 13 residues. In germline, CDR1 is DFQATT, CDR2 SNEGSKA (reference sequence). After removal of 6 bases from V and 4 bases from J, the junction contained 3 bases not matched to a gene. The origin of this receptor is a male patient younger than 18 who had a stem cell transplant for acute lymphoblastic leukemia, so the T cells may come from the graft donor. This specimen consisted of PBMCs, mostly from graft donor cells, obtained 180 days after TCRalphabeta/CD19-depleted stem cell transplant. The chain is built from TRBV20-1 and TRBJ2-7; 13 bases agree with TRBD2. The CDR3 protein is CSARTSGSYEQYF. DNA of the CDR3: TGCAGTGCCCGGACTAGCGGGAGTTACGAGCAGTACTTC.